This is a list of T cell receptor beta chains from one sample in a study of shared clonotypes between healthy human individuals. Clones were sequenced by immunoSEQ multiplex PCR, and TCRdb holds only the in-frame ones, with some missing. The top ten clones hold 0.9% to 1.4% of a sample with millions of clones, about 95% of them seen once. Sequenced sample: naive CD8+ T cells sorted from blood. Receptors originate from a man aged 18 to 29 in good health. The CDR3 runs from the conserved cysteine through the conserved F or W. D genes are given only for firm matches. Clone size is stated in some rows and not others, as once, few, many or a class when expanded.

v_call	clone_size	j_call	d_call	cdr3_nt	cdr3_aa
TRBV6-6	NA	TRBJ2-1	NA	TGTGCCAGCAGCTTAGCGGAACCCTCTTACAATGAGCAGTTCTTC	CASSLAEPSYNEQFF
TRBV27	NA	TRBJ2-7	NA	TGTGCCAGCAGTTTGACGAATGGCTACGAGCAGTACTTC	CASSLTNGYEQYF
TRBV11-2	NA	TRBJ1-5	NA	TGTGCCAGCAGCTTAGATTACAGGGCCCTTAATCAGCCCCAGCATTTT	CASSLDYRALNQPQHF
TRBV9	once	TRBJ2-1	TRBD2	TGTGCCAGCAACCCAGCGGGAGGCGTTGATGAGCAGTTCTTC	CASNPAGGVDEQFF
TRBV13	NA	TRBJ2-7	NA	TGTGCCAGCAGCTTGGAAAGGAGCTACGAGCAGTACTTC	CASSLERSYEQYF
TRBV11-2	NA	TRBJ1-4	TRBD1	TGTGCCAGCAGCCAGGACAGGGACGGGGAAAAACTGTTTTTT	CASSQDRDGEKLFF
TRBV4-3	NA	TRBJ2-2	TRBD2	TGCGCCAGCAGCCAAGATGGTCTAGCGGGAGACACCGGGGAGCTGTTTTTT	CASSQDGLAGDTGELFF
TRBV27	NA	TRBJ2-3	NA	TGTGCCAGCAGCCCGGACAGCCTCTCCACAGATACGCAGTATTTT	CASSPDSLSTDTQYF
TRBV7-9	NA	TRBJ2-1	TRBD1	TGTGCCAGCAGCTCCCCCCAGGGGGCGCCCAATGAGCAGTTCTTC	CASSSPQGAPNEQFF
TRBV9	NA	TRBJ1-1	NA	TGTGCGTCGGGGGGGAAGATGAACACTGAAGCTTTCTTT	CASGGKMNTEAFF
TRBV9	NA	TRBJ2-1	TRBD2	TGTGCCAGCAGCGTAGCGGGTGGGGGACTAGGTTACAATGAGCAGTTCTTC	CASSVAGGGLGYNEQFF
TRBV2	NA	TRBJ2-7	NA	TGTGCCAGCATACGTTCGAGGGAGATTGCGTACGAGCAGTACTTC	CASIRSREIAYEQYF
TRBV2	NA	TRBJ2-1	NA	TGTGCCAGCAGTGAAGAATCTAGTACCCCGCTTGGGGAGTACAATGAGCAGTTCTTC	CASSEESSTPLGEYNEQFF
TRBV15	NA	TRBJ1-2	NA	TGTGCCACCAGTGGAGAGGCGAATGGCTACACCTTC	CATSGEANGYTF
TRBV27	NA	TRBJ2-7	TRBD1	TGTGCCACTGCGATTTCCGGGACAGGGACCTTCTACGAGCAGTACTTC	CATAISGTGTFYEQYF
TRBV19	NA	TRBJ2-7	TRBD1	TGTGCCAGTAGTATGGACAGGGGAATCTACGAGCAGTACTTC	CASSMDRGIYEQYF
TRBV7-6	NA	TRBJ2-5	NA	TGTGCCAGCAGCTTTCTCAACCAAGAGACCCAGTACTTC	CASSFLNQETQYF
TRBV6-1	once	TRBJ2-7	TRBD1	TGTGCCAGCAAGGTTCTCGACAGGGGGATATACGAGCAGTACTTC	CASKVLDRGIYEQYF
TRBV5-4	NA	TRBJ2-3	TRBD2	TGTGCCAGCAGCTTGTCGGGGGGTCTCACAGATACGCAGTATTTT	CASSLSGGLTDTQYF
TRBV2	few	TRBJ2-2	NA	TGTGCCAGCAGTATACAGGGATGGGCCGGGGAGCTGTTTTTT	CASSIQGWAGELFF